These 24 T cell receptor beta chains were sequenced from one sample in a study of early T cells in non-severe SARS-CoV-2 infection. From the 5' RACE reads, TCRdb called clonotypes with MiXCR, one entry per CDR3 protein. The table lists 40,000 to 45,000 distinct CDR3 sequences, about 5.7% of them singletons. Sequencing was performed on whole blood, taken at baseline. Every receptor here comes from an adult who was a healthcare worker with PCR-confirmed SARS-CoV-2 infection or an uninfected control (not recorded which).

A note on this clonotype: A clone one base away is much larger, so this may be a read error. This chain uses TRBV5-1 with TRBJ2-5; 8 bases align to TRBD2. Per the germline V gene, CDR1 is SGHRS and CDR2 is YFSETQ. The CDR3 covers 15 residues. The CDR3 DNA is TGCACCAGCAGCAGTACCGGGACTAGGGGAGAGACCCAGTACTTC. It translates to CTSSSTGTRGETQYF.

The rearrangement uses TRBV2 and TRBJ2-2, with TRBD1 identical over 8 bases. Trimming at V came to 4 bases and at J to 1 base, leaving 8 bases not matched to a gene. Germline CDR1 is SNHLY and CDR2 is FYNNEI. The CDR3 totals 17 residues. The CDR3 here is CASSGRRGTGNTGELFF. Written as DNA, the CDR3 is TGTGCCAGCAGTGGGCGCCGAGGGACAGGGAACACCGGGGAGCTGTTTTTT.

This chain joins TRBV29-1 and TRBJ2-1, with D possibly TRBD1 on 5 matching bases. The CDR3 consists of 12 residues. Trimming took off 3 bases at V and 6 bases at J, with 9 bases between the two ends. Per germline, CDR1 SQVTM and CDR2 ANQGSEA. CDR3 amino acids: CSVDLGPNEQFF. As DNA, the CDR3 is TGCAGCGTTGACCTGGGGCCCAATGAGCAGTTCTTC.

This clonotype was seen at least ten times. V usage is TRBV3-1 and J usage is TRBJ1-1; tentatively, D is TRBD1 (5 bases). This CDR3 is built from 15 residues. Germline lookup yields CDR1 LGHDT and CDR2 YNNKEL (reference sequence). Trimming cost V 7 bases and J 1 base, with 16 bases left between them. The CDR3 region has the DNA TGTGCCAGCACCCAGGGTCGGGTTCGGAACACTGAAGCTTTCTTT. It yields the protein CASTQGRVRNTEAFF.

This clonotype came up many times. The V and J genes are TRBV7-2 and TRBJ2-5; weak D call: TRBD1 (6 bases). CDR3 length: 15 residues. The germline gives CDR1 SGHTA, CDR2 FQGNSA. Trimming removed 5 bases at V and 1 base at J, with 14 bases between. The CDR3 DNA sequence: TGTGCCAGCAGCCGCCAGGTGACAGGCCAAGAGACCCAGTACTTC. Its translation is CASSRQVTGQETQYF.

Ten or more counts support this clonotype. The CDR3 sequence: CASSLSAGLGTQYF. The CDR3 bases are TGTGCCAGCAGTTTATCGGCAGGGTTGGGGACCCAGTACTTC. This sequence joins TRBV27 and TRBJ2-5, with D perhaps matching TRBD1 (5 bases). The length of the CDR3 is 14 residues. Trimming took off 0 bases at V and 7 bases at J, with 12 bases between the two ends. In germline, CDR1 is MNHEY, CDR2 SMNVEV (reference sequence).

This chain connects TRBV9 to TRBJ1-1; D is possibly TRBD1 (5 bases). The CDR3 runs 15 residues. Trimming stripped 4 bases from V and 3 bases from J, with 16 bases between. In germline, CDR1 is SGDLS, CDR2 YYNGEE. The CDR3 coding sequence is TGTGCCAGCAGCTCTCAGAAGGGGCTGGACACTGAAGCTTTCTTT. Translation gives CASSSQKGLDTEAFF. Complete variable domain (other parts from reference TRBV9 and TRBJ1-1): DSGVTQTPKHLITATGQRVTLRCSPRSGDLSVYWYQQSLDQGLQFLIQYYNGEERAKGNILERFSAQQFPDLHSELNLSSLELGDSALYFCASSSQKGLDTEAFFGQGTRLTVV.

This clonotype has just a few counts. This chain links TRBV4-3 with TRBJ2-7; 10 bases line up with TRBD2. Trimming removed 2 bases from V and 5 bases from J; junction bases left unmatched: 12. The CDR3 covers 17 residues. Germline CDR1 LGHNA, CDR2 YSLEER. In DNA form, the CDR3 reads TGCGCCAGCAGCCAATTCACGGCGGCTAGCGGGAGAAACGAGCAGTACTTC. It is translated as CASSQFTAASGRNEQYF.

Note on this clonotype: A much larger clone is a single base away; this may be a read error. This chain's CDR3 is CASNKAPAVNEQFF. CDR3 bases: TGTGCCAGCAACAAAGCCCCAGCTGTGAATGAGCAGTTCTTC. The chain carries TRBV21-1 and TRBJ2-1. TRBV21-1 is given as a pseudogene. The CDR3 covers 14 residues.

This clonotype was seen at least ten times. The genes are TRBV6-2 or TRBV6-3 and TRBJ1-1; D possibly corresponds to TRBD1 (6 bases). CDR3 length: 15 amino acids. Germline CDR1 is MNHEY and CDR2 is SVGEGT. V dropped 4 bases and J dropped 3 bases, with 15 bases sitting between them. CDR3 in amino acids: CASSSEERGYTEAFF. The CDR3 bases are TGTGCCAGCAGTTCCGAGGAGAGGGGGTACACTGAAGCTTTCTTT.

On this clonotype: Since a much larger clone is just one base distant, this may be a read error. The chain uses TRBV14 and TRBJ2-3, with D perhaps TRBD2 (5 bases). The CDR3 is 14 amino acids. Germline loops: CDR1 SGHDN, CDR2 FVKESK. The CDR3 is CASSPVASTDTKYF. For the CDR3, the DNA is TGTGCCAGCAGCCCCGTCGCTAGCACAGATACGAAGTATTTT.

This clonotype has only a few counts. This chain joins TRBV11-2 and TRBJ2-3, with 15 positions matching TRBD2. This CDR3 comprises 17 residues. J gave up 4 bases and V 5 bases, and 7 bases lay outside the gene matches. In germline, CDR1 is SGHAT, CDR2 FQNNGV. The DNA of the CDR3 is TGTGCCAGCAGCCGGACTAGCGGGAGGGGTTTCCCAGATACGCAGTATTTT. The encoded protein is CASSRTSGRGFPDTQYF. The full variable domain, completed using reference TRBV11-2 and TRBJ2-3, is EAGVAQSPRYKIIEKRQSVAFWCNPISGHATLYWYQQILGQGPKLLIQFQNNGVVDDSQLPKDRFSAERLKGVDSTLKIQPAKLEDSAVYLCASSRTSGRGFPDTQYFGPGTRLTVL.

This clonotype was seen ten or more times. CDR3 sequence reads: CASSRTNTEAFF. CDR3 DNA sequence: TGTGCCAGCTCACGTACGAACACTGAAGCTTTCTTT. The gene calls are TRBV18 and TRBJ1-1; D is unresolved. Germline V gives CDR1 KGHSH, CDR2 LQKENI. Trimming took off 4 bases at V and 1 base at J, with 4 bases between the two ends. This CDR3 region has 12 residues.

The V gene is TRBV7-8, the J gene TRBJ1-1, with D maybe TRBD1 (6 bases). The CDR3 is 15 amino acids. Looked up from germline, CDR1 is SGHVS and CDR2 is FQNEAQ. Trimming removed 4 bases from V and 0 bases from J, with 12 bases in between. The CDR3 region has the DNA TGTGCCAGCAGCTCAAGCAGGGGACTGAACACTGAAGCTTTCTTT. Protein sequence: CASSSSRGLNTEAFF.

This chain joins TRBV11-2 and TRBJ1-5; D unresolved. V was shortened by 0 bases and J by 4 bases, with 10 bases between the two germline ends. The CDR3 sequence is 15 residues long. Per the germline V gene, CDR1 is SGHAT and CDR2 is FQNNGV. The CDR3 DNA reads TGTGCCAGCAGCTTAGATGAGGGCAGAAATCAGCCCCAGCATTTT. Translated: CASSLDEGRNQPQHF.

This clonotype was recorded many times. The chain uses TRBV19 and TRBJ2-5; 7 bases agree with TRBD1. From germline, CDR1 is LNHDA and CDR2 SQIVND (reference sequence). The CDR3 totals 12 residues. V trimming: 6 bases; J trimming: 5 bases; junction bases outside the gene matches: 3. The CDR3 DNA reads TGTGCCAGTAGAGGCAGGGGGGAGACCCAGTACTTC. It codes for CASRGRGETQYF.

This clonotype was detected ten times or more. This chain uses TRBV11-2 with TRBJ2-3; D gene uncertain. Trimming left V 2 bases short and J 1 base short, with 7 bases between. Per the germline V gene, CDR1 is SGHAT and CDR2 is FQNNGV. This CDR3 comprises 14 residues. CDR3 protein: CASSLNVRTDTQYF. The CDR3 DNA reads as TGTGCCAGCAGCTTAAATGTTCGCACAGATACGCAGTATTTT.

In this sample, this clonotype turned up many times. The CDR3, as DNA: TGCAGTGCTAGGTACAATGAGCAGTTCTTC. This codes for CSARYNEQFF. The rearrangement joins TRBV20-1 to TRBJ2-1; D gene ambiguous. This CDR3 region has 10 residues. V lost 3 bases and J lost 4, with 1 base in between. Germline CDR1 DFQATT, CDR2 SNEGSKA (reference sequence).

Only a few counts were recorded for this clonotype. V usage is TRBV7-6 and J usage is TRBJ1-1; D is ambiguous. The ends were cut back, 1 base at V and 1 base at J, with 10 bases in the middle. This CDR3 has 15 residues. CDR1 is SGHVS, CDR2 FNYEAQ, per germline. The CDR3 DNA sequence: TGTGCCAGCAGCTTAGTTCGGTCAGAGAACACTGAAGCTTTCTTT. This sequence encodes CASSLVRSENTEAFF. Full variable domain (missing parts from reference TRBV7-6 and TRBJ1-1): GAGVSQSPRYKVTKRGQDVALRCDPISGHVSLYWYRQALGQGPEFLTYFNYEAQQDKSGLPNDRFSAERPEGSISTLTIQRTEQRDSAMYRCASSLVRSENTEAFFGQGTRLTVV.

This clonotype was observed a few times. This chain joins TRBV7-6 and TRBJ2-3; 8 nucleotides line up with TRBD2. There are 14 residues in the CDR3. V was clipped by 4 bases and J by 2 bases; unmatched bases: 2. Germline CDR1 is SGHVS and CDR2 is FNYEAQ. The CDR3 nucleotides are TGTGCCAGCAGCTCGGGGGGGGACACAGATACGCAGTATTTT. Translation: CASSSGGDTDTQYF.

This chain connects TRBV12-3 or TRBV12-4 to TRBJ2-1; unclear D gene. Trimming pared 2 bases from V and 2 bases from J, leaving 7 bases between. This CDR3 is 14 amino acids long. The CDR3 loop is CASSLRDTYNEQFF. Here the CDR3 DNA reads TGTGCCAGCAGTTTAAGGGATACCTACAATGAGCAGTTCTTC.

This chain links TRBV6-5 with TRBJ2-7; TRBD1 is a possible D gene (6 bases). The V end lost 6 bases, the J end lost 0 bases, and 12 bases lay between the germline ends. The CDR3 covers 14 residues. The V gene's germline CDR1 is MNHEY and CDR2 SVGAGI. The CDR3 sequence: CASSKTGNSYEQYF. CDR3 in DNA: TGTGCCAGCAGCAAGACAGGAAACTCCTACGAGCAGTACTTC.

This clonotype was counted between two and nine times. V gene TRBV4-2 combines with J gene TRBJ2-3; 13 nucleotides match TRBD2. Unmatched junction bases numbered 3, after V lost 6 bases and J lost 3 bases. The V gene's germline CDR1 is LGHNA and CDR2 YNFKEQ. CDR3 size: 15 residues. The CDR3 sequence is CASRKLAGGTDTQYF. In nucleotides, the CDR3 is TGTGCCAGCAGGAAACTAGCGGGGGGGACAGATACGCAGTATTTT.

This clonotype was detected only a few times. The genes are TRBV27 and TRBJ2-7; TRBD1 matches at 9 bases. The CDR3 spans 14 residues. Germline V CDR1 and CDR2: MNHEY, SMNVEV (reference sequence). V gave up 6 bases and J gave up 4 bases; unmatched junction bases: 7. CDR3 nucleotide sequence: TGTGCCAGCAGACCAACAGGGGGCGGGTACGAGCAGTACTTC. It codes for CASRPTGGGYEQYF.